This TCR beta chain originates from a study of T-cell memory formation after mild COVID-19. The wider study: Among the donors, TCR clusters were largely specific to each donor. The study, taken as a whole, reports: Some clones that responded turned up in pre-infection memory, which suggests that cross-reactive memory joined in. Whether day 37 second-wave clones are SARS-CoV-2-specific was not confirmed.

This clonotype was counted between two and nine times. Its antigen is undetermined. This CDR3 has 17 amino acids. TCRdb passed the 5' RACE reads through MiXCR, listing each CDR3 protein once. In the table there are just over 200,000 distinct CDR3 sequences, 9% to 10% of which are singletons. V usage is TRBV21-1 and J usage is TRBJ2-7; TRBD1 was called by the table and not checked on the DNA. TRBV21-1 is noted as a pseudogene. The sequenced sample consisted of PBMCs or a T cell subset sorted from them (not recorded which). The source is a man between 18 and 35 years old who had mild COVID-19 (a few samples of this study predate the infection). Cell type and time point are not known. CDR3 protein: CASSPRRGGQASYEQYV. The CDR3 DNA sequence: TGTGCCAGCAGCCCACGGAGGGGGGGACAGGCCTCCTACGAGCAGTACGTC.